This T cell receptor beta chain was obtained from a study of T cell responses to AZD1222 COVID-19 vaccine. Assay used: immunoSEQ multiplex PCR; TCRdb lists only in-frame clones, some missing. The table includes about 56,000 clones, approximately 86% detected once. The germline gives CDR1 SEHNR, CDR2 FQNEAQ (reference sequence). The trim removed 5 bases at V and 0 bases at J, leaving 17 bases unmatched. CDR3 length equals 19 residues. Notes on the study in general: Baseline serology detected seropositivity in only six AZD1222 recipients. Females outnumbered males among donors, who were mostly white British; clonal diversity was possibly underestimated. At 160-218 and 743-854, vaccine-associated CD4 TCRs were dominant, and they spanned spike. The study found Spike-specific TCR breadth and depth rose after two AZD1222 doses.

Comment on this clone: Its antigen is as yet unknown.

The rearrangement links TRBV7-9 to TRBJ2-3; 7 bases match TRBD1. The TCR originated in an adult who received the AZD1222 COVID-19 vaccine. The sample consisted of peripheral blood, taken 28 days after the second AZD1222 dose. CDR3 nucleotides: TGTGCCAGCAGCCAAACCACAGGGGACGAGTATTCTAGCACAGATACGCAGTATTTT. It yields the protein CASSQTTGDEYSSTDTQYF.